This T cell receptor (beta chain) emerged from a study of shared clonotypes between healthy human individuals. Background on the study: Used for every donor were three CD4 naive, three CD4 memory, two CD8 naive and one CD8 memory plate. Study-level findings and limits: The researchers took only blood, and tissue repertoires probably look different. Clonotype sharing among donors was thought likely to change with sequencing depth.

Concerning this clone itself: Antigen specificity is unknown. Additional DNA sequences in this sample encode the identical CDR3.

In the sorted-subset replicate PCRs, 200 ng DNA, 25,000 to 30,000 T cell genomes, was used. This table comes from immunoSEQ multiplex PCR, and its TCRdb copy is limited to in-frame clones, with some not included. Of 2 million to 3 million clones in the sample, approximately 93% were seen once. CDR1 MNHEY and CDR2 SVGAGI come from the germline V gene. V lost 4 bases and J lost 1; bases outside the gene matches: 1. CDR3 length: 14 amino acids. This rearrangement joins TRBV6-5 to TRBJ1-5; TRBD1 agrees at 7 bases. Sequenced: naive CD4+ T cells from PBMCs. Subset: CD45RA+ positively selected. This clonotype originated in a man aged 18 to 30 in good health. Some clones in this sample may be carry-over from other donors' samples. The CDR3 region is CASSWDRSNQPQHF. CDR3 DNA: TGTGCCAGCAGTTGGGACAGAAGCAATCAGCCCCAGCATTTT.